These 10 T cell receptor beta chains share one sample of origin, sequenced in a study of spatial heterogeneity in lung cancer. As to time point: blood at routine non-recurrence follow-up after resection. Using its own MiXCR run on the 5' RACE reads, TCRdb lists one record per CDR3 protein. This sample has around 20,000 distinct CDR3 sequences, with 8.5% to 10% found just once. The material was PBMCs, obtained at follow-up. The receptors were sampled from a male donor with early-stage non-small cell lung cancer.

The rearrangement uses TRBV4-1 and TRBJ1-2; D remains ambiguous. Germline CDR1 and CDR2: MGHRA and YSYEKL. The CDR3 loop spans 16 amino acids. Trimming took off 0 bases at V and 8 bases at J, with 19 bases between the two ends. CDR3 region: CASSQEDGRSRRGYTF. DNA for the CDR3: TGCGCCAGCAGCCAAGAGGATGGCAGATCACGGAGAGGCTACACCTTC.

The table lists this clonotype with many counts. This chain joins TRBV28 and TRBJ1-5; D gene unclear. CDR3 length: 14 amino acids. V lost 3 bases, J lost 8 bases, and 14 bases lay in between. Germline lookup yields CDR1 MDHEN and CDR2 SYDVKM. CDR3 bases: TGTGCCAGCAGTTTTTCCCGTATTCCGAAGCCCCAGCATTTT. Its protein product is CASSFSRIPKPQHF.

This clonotype was seen ten or more times. V gene TRBV5-4 combines with J gene TRBJ2-2; D perhaps matches TRBD1 (6 bases). Germline V CDR1 and CDR2: SGHNT, YYREEE (reference sequence). The V gene lost 1 base and the J gene lost 2 bases, with 15 bases spanning the gap. This CDR3 has 17 amino acids. The CDR3 protein is CASSLKRGSLNTGELFF. The CDR3 DNA sequence: TGTGCCAGCAGCTTGAAGAGGGGGAGCCTAAACACCGGGGAGCTGTTTTTT. Filled out from reference TRBV5-4 and TRBJ2-2, the complete variable domain reads ETGVTQSPTHLIKTRGQQVTLRCSSQSGHNTVSWYQQALGQGPQFIFQYYREEENGRGNFPPRFSGLQFPNYSSELNVNALELDDSALYLCASSLKRGSLNTGELFFGEGSRLTVL.

This clonotype was seen just once. The V gene is TRBV12-3 or TRBV12-4, the J gene TRBJ2-5, with D unclear. This CDR3 has 14 residues. V was shortened by 9 bases and J by 5 bases, with 19 bases between the two germline ends. For the CDR3, the DNA is TGTGCCAGTGGCCCATTGAGAGCACGGGAGACCCAGTACTTC. Its translation: CASGPLRARETQYF.

The chain employs TRBV9 and TRBJ2-1; TRBD1 matches at 7 bases. Germline V gives CDR1 SGDLS, CDR2 YYNGEE. The CDR3 covers 16 residues. Germline trimming cut 1 base from V and 2 bases from J; bases unmatched to any gene: 6. The CDR3 nucleotides are TGTGCCAGCAGCGTATTAGCCGGGACAGCCTACAATGAGCAGTTCTTC. It translates to CASSVLAGTAYNEQFF.

This clonotype has just one count. Given a much more abundant clone one base away, this may be a read error. The chain joins TRBV5-1 to TRBJ2-2; D not certain. V was cut by 2 bases and J by 6 bases, with 11 bases left in between. Germline V CDR1 and CDR2: SGHRS, YFSETQ. The CDR3 is 14 amino acids. DNA for the CDR3: TGCGCCAGCAGCTTAGATGTGAGGTCCGGGGAGCTGTTTTTT. As protein: CASSLDVRSGELFF.

The count of this clonotype is one. A much larger clone differs from this one at a single base, so this may be a read error. The J gene is TRBJ2-3, the V gene TRBV7-2; no definite D call. Germline CDR1 SGHTA, CDR2 FQGNSA. Trimming pared 5 bases from V and 4 bases from J, leaving 10 bases between. The CDR3 is 13 residues long. The CDR3 DNA follows: TGTGCCAGCAGCCCACGACTCCCAGATACGCAGTATTTT. Protein: CASSPRLPDTQYF.

The table lists this clonotype with a few counts. The chain joins TRBV5-1 to TRBJ1-3; possible D gene TRBD1, 5 bases. The germline CDR1 and CDR2 sequences are SGHRS and YFSETQ. CDR3 length: 15 amino acids. Trimming pared 2 bases from V and 2 bases from J, leaving 11 bases between. The CDR3 loop reads CASSLGTPAGNTIYF. The CDR3 DNA reads as TGCGCCAGCAGCTTAGGGACCCCGGCTGGAAACACCATATATTTT.

The sample holds many counts of this clonotype. The chain combines TRBV28 with TRBJ1-5; D unresolved. CDR1 MDHEN and CDR2 SYDVKM come from the germline V gene. This CDR3 has 12 amino acids. V was pared by 3 bases and J by 5 bases, with 5 bases between. The CDR3, as DNA: TGTGCCAGCAGTTTTACGTATCAGCCCCAGCATTTT. It yields the protein CASSFTYQPQHF.

This clonotype was counted at least ten times. The J gene is TRBJ1-1, the V gene TRBV27; D may be TRBD1 (5 bases). Germline V gene sequence: CDR1 MNHEY, CDR2 SMNVEV (reference sequence). This CDR3 contains 14 residues. The V and J ends lost 6 bases and 0 bases respectively, with 11 bases between them. The CDR3 nucleotides are TGTGCCAGCAGCGGGGGACTTTTGAACACTGAAGCTTTCTTT. Its protein product is CASSGGLLNTEAFF.